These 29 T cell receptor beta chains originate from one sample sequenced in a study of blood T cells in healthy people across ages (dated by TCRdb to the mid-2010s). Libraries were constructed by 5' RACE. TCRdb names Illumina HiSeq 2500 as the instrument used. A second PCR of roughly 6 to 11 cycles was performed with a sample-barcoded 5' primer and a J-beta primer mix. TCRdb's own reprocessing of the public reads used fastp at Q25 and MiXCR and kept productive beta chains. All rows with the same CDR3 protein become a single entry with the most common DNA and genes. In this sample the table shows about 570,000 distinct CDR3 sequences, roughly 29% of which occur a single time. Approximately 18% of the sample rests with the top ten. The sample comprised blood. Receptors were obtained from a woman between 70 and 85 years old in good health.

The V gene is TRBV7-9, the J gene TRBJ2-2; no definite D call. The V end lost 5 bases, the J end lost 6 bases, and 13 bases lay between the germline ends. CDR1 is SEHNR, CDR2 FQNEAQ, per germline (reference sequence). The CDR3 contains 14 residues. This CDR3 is CASSLRLSSGELFF. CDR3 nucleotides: TGTGCCAGCAGCCTACGTCTGAGTTCCGGGGAGCTGTTTTTT.

The CDR3: CASSLGTGWPQHF. The CDR3 coding sequence is TGTGCCAGCAGCTTAGGAACGGGGTGGCCCCAGCATTTT. The gene calls are TRBV7-2 and TRBJ1-5, with D unclear. Trimming took off 1 base at V and 9 bases at J, with 10 bases between the two ends. Germline CDR1 SGHTA, CDR2 FQGNSA. This CDR3 comprises 13 residues.

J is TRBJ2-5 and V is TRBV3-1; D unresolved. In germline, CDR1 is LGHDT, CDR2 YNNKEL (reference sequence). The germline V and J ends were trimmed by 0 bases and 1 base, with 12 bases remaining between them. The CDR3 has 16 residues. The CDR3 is CASSQDRQLPQETQYF. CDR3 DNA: TGTGCCAGCAGCCAAGATAGGCAGCTACCCCAAGAGACCCAGTACTTC.

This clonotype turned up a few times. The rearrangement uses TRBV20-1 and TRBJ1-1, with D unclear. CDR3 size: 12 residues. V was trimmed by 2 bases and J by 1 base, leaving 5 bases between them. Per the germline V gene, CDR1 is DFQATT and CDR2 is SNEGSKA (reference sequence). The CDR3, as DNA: TGCAGTGCTAGACCGGGGAACACTGAAGCTTTCTTT. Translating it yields CSARPGNTEAFF.

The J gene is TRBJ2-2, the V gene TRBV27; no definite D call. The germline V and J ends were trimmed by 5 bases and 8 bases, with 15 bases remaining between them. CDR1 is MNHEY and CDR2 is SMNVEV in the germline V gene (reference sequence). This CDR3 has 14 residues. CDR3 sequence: CASSPRPGGGELFF. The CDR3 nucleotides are TGTGCCAGCAGTCCTCGGCCGGGCGGAGGGGAGCTGTTTTTT.

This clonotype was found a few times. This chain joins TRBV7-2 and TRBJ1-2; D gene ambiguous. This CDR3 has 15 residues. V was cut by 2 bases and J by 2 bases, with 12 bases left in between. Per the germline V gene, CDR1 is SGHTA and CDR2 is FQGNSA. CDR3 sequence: CASSLSWTSNYGYTF. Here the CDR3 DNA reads TGTGCCAGCAGCTTATCCTGGACCTCCAACTATGGCTACACCTTC.

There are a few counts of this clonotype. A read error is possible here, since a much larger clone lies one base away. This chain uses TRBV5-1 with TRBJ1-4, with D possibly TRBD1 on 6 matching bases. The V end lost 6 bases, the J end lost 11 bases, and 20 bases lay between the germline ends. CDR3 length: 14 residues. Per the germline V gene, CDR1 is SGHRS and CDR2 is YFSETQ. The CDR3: CASTTGQPKDKLFF. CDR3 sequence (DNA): TGCGCCAGCACTACCGGACAGCCTAAAGACAAACTGTTTTTT.

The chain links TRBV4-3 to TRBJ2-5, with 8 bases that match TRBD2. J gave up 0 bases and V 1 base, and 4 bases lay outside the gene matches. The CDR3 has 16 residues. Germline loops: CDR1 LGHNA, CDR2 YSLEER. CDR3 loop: CASSQVGGGNQETQYF. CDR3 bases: TGCGCCAGCAGCCAAGTAGGCGGGGGGAACCAAGAGACCCAGTACTTC.

The CDR3 reads CASSLAAGAVDTQYF. In nucleotides, the CDR3 is TGCGCCAGCAGCTTGGCCGCGGGGGCCGTAGATACGCAGTATTTT. V usage is TRBV5-1 and J usage is TRBJ2-3; D is possibly TRBD2 (7 bases). The length of the CDR3 is 15 residues. Per germline, CDR1 SGHRS and CDR2 YFSETQ. V was cut by 0 bases and J by 5 bases, with 13 bases left in between.

This chain's CDR3 is CASRPFAGYEQYF. For the CDR3, the DNA is TGCGCCAGCAGACCATTTGCGGGCTACGAGCAGTACTTC. V and J are TRBV5-1 and TRBJ2-7; a weak D match, TRBD2 (5 bases). V was shortened by 5 bases and J by 3 bases, with 12 bases between the two germline ends. Germline V gives CDR1 SGHRS, CDR2 YFSETQ. This CDR3 contains 13 residues.

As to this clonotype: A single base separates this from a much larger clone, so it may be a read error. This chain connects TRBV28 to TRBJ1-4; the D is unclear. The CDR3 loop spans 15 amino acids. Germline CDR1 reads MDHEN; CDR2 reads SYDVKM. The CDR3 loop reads CVTSGDAATNEKLFF. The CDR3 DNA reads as TGTGTCACCTCGGGAGATGCTGCAACTAATGAAAAACTGTTTTTT.

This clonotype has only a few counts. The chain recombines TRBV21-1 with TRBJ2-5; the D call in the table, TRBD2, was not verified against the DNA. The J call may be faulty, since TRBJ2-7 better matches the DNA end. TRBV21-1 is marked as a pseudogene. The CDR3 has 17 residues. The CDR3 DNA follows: TGTGCCAGCAGCAAAGCGGGACGCACGAGACCTCGCTACGAGCAGTACTTC. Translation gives CASSKAGRTRPRYEQYF.

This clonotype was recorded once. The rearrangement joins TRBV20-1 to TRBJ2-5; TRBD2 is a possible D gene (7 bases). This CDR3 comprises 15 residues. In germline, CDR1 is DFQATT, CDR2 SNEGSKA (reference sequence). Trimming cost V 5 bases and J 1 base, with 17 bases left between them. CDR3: CSARGAGMAQETQYF. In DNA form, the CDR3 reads TGCAGTGCTCGGGGGGCGGGAATGGCCCAAGAGACCCAGTACTTC.

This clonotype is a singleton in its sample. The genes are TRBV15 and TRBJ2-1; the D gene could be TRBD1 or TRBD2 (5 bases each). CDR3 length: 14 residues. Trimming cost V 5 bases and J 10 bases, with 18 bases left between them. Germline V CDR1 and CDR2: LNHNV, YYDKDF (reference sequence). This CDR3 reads CATSGGNYGGEQFF. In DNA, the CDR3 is TGTGCCACCAGCGGGGGAAATTACGGCGGAGAGCAGTTCTTC.

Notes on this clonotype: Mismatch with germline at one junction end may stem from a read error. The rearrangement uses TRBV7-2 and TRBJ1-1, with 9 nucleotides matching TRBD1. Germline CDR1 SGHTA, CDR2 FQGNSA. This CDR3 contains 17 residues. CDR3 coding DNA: TGTGCCTGCAGCCCCTCTATCCGACAGGGGGAAAACACTGAAGCTTTCTTT. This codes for CACSPSIRQGENTEAFF. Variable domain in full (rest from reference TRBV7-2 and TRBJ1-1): GAGVSQSPSNKVTEKGKDVELRCDPISGHTALYWYRQSLGQGLEFLIYFQGNSAPDKSGLPSDRFSAERTGGSVSTLTIQRTQQEDSAVYLCACSPSIRQGENTEAFFGQGTRLTVV.

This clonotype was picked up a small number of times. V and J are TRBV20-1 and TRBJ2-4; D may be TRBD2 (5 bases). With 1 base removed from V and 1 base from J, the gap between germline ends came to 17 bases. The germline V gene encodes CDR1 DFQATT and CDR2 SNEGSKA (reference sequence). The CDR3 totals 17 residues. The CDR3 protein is CSARVAEAVGAKNIQYF. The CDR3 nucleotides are TGCAGTGCTAGAGTGGCGGAGGCGGTCGGGGCCAAAAACATTCAGTACTTC.

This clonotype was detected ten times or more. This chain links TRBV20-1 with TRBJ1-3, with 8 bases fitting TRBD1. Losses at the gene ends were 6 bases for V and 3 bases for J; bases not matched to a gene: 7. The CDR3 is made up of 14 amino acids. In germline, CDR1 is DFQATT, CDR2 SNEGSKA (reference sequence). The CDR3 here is CSARLQGGGNTIYF. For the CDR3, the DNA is TGCAGTGCGCGACTACAGGGGGGTGGAAACACCATATATTTT.

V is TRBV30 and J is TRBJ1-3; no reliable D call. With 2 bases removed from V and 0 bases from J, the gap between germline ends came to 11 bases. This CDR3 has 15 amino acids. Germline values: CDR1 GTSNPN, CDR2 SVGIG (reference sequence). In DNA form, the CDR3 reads TGTGCCTGGAGTTTAGGAGCCGCCTCTGGAAACACCATATATTTT. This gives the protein CAWSLGAASGNTIYF.

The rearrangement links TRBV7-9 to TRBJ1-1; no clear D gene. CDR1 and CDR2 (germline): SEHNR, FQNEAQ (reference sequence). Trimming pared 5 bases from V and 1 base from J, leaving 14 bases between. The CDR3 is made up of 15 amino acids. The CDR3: CASSPRAWANTEAFF. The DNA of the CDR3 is TGTGCCAGCAGCCCGCGGGCTTGGGCGAACACTGAAGCTTTCTTT.

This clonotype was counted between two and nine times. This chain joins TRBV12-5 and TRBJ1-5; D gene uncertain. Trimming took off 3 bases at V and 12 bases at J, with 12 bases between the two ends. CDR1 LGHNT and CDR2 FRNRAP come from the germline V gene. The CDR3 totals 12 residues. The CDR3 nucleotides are TGTGCTAGTGGTTTTTTGGGCGGCAGCCAGCATTTT. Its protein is CASGFLGGSQHF.

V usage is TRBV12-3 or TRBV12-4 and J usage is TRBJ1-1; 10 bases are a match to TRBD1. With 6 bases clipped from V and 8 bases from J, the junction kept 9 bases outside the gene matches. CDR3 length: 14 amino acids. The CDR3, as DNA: TGTGCCAGCAGCAAAGGACAGGGGGGTAGGGAAGCTTTCTTT. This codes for CASSKGQGGREAFF.

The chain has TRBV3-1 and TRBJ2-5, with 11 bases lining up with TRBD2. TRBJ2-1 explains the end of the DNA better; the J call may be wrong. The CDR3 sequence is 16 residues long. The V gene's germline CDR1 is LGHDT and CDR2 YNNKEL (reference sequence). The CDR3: CASSLGHRQGTSGQFF. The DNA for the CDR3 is TGTGCCAGCAGCCTTGGCCATCGACAGGGGACTAGCGGGCAGTTCTTC.

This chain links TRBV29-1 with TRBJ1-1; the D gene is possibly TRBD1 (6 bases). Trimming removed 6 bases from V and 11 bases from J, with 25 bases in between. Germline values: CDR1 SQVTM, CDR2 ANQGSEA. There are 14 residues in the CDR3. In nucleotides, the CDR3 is TGCAGCGTCGTGCAAGGGGGGTATTTAAGGGCCGCTTTCTTT. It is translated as CSVVQGGYLRAAFF.

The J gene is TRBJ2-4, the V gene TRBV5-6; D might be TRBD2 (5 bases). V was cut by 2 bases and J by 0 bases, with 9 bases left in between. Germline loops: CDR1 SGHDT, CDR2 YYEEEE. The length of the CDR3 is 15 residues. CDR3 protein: CASSFVGVAKNIQYF. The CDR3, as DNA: TGTGCCAGCAGCTTCGTCGGGGTAGCCAAAAACATTCAGTACTTC. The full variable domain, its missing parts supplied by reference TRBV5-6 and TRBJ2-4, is DAGVTQSPTHLIKTRGQQVTLRCSPKSGHDTVSWYQQALGQGPQFIFQYYEEEERQRGNFPDRFSGHQFPNYSSELNVNALLLGDSALYLCASSFVGVAKNIQYFGAGTRLSVL.

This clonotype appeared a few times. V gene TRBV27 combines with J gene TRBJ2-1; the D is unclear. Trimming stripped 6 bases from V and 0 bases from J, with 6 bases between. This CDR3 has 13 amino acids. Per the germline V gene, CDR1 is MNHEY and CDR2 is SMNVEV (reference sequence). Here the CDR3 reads CASRNSSYNEQFF. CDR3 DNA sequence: TGTGCCAGCAGAAACAGCTCCTACAATGAGCAGTTCTTC.

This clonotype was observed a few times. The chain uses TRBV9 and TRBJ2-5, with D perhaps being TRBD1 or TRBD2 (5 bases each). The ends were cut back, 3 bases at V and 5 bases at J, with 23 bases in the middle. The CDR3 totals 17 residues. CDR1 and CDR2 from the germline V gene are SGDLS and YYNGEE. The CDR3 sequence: CASSAARGPAWRETQYF. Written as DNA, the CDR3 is TGTGCCAGCAGCGCCGCGAGGGGCCCCGCTTGGCGTGAGACCCAGTACTTC.

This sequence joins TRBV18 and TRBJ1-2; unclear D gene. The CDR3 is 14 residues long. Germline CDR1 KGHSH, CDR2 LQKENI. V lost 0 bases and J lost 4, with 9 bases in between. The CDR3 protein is CASSPPSGIYGYTF. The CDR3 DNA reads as TGTGCCAGCTCACCACCGTCGGGGATCTATGGCTACACCTTC.

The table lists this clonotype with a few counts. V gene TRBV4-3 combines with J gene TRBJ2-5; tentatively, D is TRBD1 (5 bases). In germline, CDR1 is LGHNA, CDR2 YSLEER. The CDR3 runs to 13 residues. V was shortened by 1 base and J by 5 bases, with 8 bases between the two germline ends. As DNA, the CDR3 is TGCGCCAGCAGCCAAGGGGGCGAGGAGACCCAGTACTTC. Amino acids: CASSQGGEETQYF.

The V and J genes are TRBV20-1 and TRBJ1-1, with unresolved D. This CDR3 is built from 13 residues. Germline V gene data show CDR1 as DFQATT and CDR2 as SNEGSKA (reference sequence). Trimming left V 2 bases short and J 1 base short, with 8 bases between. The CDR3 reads CSARNFGNTEAFF. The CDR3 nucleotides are TGCAGTGCTAGAAATTTTGGGAACACTGAAGCTTTCTTT.